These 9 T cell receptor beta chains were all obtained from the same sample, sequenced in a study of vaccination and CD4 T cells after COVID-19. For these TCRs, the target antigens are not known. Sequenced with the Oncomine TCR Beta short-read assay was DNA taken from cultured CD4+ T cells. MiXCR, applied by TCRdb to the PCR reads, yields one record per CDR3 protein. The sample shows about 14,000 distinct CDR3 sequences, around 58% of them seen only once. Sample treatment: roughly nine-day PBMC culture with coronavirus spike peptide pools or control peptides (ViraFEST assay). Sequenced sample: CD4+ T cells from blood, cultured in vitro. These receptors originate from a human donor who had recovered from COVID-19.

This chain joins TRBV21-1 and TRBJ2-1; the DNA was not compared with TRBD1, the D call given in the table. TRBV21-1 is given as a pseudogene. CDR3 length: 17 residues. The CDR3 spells CASTLGVAESSYNEQFF. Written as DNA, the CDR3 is TGTGCCAGCACCTTAGGGGTGGCGGAGAGCTCCTACAATGAGCAGTTCTTC.

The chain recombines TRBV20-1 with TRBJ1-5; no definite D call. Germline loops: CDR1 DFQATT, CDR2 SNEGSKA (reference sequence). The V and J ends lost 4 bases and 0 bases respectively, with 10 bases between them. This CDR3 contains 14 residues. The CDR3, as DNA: TGCAGTGCTACAGGTATTAATAGCAATCAGCCCCAGCATTTT. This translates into CSATGINSNQPQHF.

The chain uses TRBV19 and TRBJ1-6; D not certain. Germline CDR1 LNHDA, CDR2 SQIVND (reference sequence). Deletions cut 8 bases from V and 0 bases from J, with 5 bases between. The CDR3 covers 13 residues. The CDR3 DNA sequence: TGTGCCAGTCACGGCTCCTATAATTCACCCCTCCACTTT. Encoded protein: CASHGSYNSPLHF.

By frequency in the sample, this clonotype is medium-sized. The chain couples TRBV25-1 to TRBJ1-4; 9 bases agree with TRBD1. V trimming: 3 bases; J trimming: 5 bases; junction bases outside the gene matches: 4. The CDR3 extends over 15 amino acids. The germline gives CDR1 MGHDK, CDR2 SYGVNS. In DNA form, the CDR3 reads TGTGCCAGCAGTGACCCCGGGACAGGGAATGAAAAACTGTTTTTT. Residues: CASSDPGTGNEKLFF.

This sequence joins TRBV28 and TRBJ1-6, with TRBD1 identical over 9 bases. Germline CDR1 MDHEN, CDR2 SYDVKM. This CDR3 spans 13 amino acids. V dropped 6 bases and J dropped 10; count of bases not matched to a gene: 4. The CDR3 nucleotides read TGTGCCAGCAGGTACGGACAGGGGTCACCCCTCCACTTT. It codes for CASRYGQGSPLHF.

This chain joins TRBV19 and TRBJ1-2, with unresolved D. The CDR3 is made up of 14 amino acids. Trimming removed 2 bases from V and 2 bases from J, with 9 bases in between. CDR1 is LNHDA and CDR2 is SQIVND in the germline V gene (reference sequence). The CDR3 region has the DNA TGTGCCAGTAGTATATCCACGGGAAACTATGGCTACACCTTC. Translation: CASSISTGNYGYTF.

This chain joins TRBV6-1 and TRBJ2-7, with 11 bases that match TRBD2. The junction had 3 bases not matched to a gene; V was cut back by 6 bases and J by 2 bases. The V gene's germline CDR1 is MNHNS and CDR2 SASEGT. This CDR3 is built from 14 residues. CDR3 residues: CASRTSGATYEQYF. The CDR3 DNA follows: TGTGCCAGCAGGACTAGCGGGGCTACCTACGAGCAGTACTTC.

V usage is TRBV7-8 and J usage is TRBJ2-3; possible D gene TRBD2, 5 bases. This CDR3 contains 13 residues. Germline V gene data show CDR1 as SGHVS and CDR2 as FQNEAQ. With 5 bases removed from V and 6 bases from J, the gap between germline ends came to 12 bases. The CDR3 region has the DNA TGTGCCAGCAGCATGGACCGCGGGGATACGCAGTATTTT. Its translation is CASSMDRGDTQYF.

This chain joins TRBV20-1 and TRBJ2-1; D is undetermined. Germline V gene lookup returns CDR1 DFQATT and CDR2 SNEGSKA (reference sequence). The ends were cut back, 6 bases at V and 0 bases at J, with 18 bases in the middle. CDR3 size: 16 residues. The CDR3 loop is CSAPSPRVSSYNEQFF. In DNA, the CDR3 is TGCAGTGCCCCATCTCCTCGCGTAAGCTCCTACAATGAGCAGTTCTTC.